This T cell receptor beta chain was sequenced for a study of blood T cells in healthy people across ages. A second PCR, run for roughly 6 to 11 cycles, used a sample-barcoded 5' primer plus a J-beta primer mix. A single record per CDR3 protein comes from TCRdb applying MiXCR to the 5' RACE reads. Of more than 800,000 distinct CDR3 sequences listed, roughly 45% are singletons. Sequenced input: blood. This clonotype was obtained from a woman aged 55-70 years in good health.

The CDR3 region has the DNA TGTGCCAGCAGTCCCCTGACAGGGGGCGCCCCAGGGGCCAACGTCCTGACTTTC. It translates to CASSPLTGGAPGANVLTF. The chain combines TRBV27 with TRBJ2-6; 10 nucleotides align to TRBD1. The V segment lost 5 bases and the J segment 4 bases; nucleotides outside the gene matches: 11. The CDR3 is 18 amino acids. The V gene's germline CDR1 is MNHEY and CDR2 SMNVEV (reference sequence).